This is a list of T cell receptor beta chains from one sample in a study of CD8 T cells in ankylosing spondylitis. Each CDR3 protein gets one entry after TCRdb re-called the 5' RACE reads with MiXCR. The table includes over 450,000 distinct CDR3 sequences, about 12% detected once. The sample was blood, either unsorted or a sorted T cell fraction (not recorded which). These receptors came from a male donor with ankylosing spondylitis. Both conserved end residues are part of each CDR3. The D gene is left open where the match is weak. Expanded clones are given a class, and other clones once, few, many or no size at all.

size: NA
V: TRBV27
D: NA
J: TRBJ2-2
DNA: TGTGCCAGCAGTTCCCTAGCAAACACGCGCGTTCGGGAGCTGTTTTTT
CDR3: CASSSLANTRVRELFF

size: many
V: TRBV12-3/TRBV12-4
D: TRBD2
J: TRBJ2-1
DNA: TGTGCCAGCAGCGACCTTGGGACTAGCGATAACAATGAGCAGTTCTTC
CDR3: CASSDLGTSDNNEQFF

size: NA
V: TRBV7-9
D: TRBD1
J: TRBJ1-1
DNA: TGTGCCAGCAGCAGCAGGACAGGGCCAGAAGCTTTCTTT
CDR3: CASSSRTGPEAFF

size: many
V: TRBV5-1
D: NA
J: TRBJ2-6
DNA: TGCGCCAGCAGCTCCACCTCTTTAGGTGGGGCCAACGTCCTGACTTTC
CDR3: CASSSTSLGGANVLTF

size: NA
V: TRBV2
D: TRBD1
J: TRBJ1-4
DNA: TGTGCCAGCATGTGGGACAGAACTAATGAAAAACTGTTTTTT
CDR3: CASMWDRTNEKLFF

size: many
V: TRBV18
D: NA
J: TRBJ1-1
DNA: TGTGCCAGCTCACCGCCGGGGGCGAACACTGAAGCTTTCTTT
CDR3: CASSPPGANTEAFF

size: many
V: TRBV20-1
D: TRBD2
J: TRBJ2-7
DNA: TGCAGTGCTTTTCCGGGACTAACAAGCGAGCAGTACTTC
CDR3: CSAFPGLTSEQYF

size: NA
V: TRBV7-8
D: TRBD1
J: TRBJ2-1
DNA: TGTGCCAGCAGCCCCGGACAGGGGGCTTTTAATGAGCAGTTCTTC
CDR3: CASSPGQGAFNEQFF

size: NA
V: TRBV4-1
D: TRBD1
J: TRBJ1-1
DNA: TGCGCCAGCAGGGGATACAGGGGGAACACTGAAGCTTTCTTT
CDR3: CASRGYRGNTEAFF

size: many
V: TRBV5-6
D: TRBD1
J: TRBJ2-2
DNA: TGTGCCAGCAGCCAATATTCCGGGACAGGGGACCTCGCGAACACCGGGGAGCTGTTTTTT
CDR3: CASSQYSGTGDLANTGELFF

size: few
V: TRBV10-3
D: NA
J: TRBJ2-3
DNA: TGTGCCATCGCCGGCATAACTAGCACAGATACGCAGTATTTT
CDR3: CAIAGITSTDTQYF

size: few
V: TRBV18
D: NA
J: TRBJ2-5
DNA: TGTGCCAGCTCACCACCGGCAGGACAAGAGACCCAGTACTTC
CDR3: CASSPPAGQETQYF

size: NA
V: TRBV6-2/TRBV6-3
D: NA
J: TRBJ1-5
DNA: TGTGCCAGCAGTTACGTCTTTGGTCAGCCCCAGCATTTT
CDR3: CASSYVFGQPQHF

size: NA
V: TRBV5-1
D: NA
J: TRBJ1-5
DNA: TGCGCCAGCAGCTTGGACGTTGGGAGCAATCAGCCCCAGCATTTT
CDR3: CASSLDVGSNQPQHF

size: few
V: TRBV11-2
D: TRBD1
J: TRBJ2-3
DNA: TGTGCCAGCAGCTTAGGACAACCCTGGGACAGGGAAACAGATACGCAGTATTTT
CDR3: CASSLGQPWDRETDTQYF

size: NA
V: TRBV20-1
D: NA
J: TRBJ2-2
DNA: TGCAGTGCTACCAAGCTGGTCCCTATCGGGGAGCTGTTTTTT
CDR3: CSATKLVPIGELFF

size: NA
V: TRBV2
D: TRBD2
J: TRBJ2-1
DNA: TGTGCCAGCAGTGCCGCTAGCGGCAGCTCCTACAATGAGCAGTTCTTC
CDR3: CASSAASGSSYNEQFF

size: many
V: TRBV11-2
D: NA
J: TRBJ1-6
DNA: TGTGCCAGCAGCGAGACAGCGAGCCATAATTCACCCCTCCACTTT
CDR3: CASSETASHNSPLHF

size: few
V: TRBV20-1
D: TRBD2
J: TRBJ2-5
DNA: TGCAGTGCTAGAGATCACGGGACTAGTGTGTTGACCCAGTACTTC
CDR3: CSARDHGTSVLTQYF

size: few
V: TRBV29-1
D: NA
J: TRBJ2-1
DNA: TGCAGTCTTCAGGCTAGTGGATACAATGAGCAGTTCTTC
CDR3: CSLQASGYNEQFF

size: NA
V: TRBV10-3
D: NA
J: TRBJ1-1
DNA: TGTGCCATCAGTGAGTCTTCCCCAGCCCCCTCCTCTGGGGGTGGCACTGAAGCTTTCTTT
CDR3: CAISESSPAPSSGGGTEAFF

size: many
V: TRBV7-2
D: NA
J: TRBJ1-2
DNA: TGTGCCAGCAGGACCCGGACAGACTATGGCTACACCTTC
CDR3: CASRTRTDYGYTF

size: many
V: TRBV20-1
D: NA
J: TRBJ2-1
DNA: TGCAGTGCTGCGAGCGACGTGGGCCCTGAGCAGTTCTTC
CDR3: CSAASDVGPEQFF

size: few
V: TRBV7-9
D: TRBD1
J: TRBJ2-1
DNA: TGTGCCAGCAGCCTTAGACAGGGTAACGACGGGCAGTTCTTC
CDR3: CASSLRQGNDGQFF

size: NA
V: TRBV12-5
D: NA
J: TRBJ1-1
DNA: TGTGCTAGTGTTCAACCTATCAGGGGCGGAGCTTTCTTT
CDR3: CASVQPIRGGAFF

size: NA
V: TRBV24-1
D: NA
J: TRBJ2-3
DNA: TGTGCCACCTCGGAACAGGGATTTGACACAGATACGCAGTATTTT
CDR3: CATSEQGFDTDTQYF

size: few
V: TRBV20-1
D: NA
J: TRBJ2-5
DNA: TGCAGTGCTAGAGGATTAGGGAGGGAGACCCAGTACTTC
CDR3: CSARGLGRETQYF

size: many
V: TRBV5-1
D: TRBD2
J: TRBJ2-1
DNA: TGCGCCAGCAACCCCGGGACTAGCTACAATGAGCAGTTCTTC
CDR3: CASNPGTSYNEQFF

size: many
V: TRBV10-3
D: NA
J: TRBJ2-1
DNA: TGTGCCATCAGTAAACAGGGTAATGGTGAGCAGTTCTTC
CDR3: CAISKQGNGEQFF

size: NA
V: TRBV27
D: NA
J: TRBJ2-7
DNA: TGTGCCAGCAGCTCTCAATGGGGCCCCTACGAGCAGTACTTC
CDR3: CASSSQWGPYEQYF

size: NA
V: TRBV7-2
D: NA
J: TRBJ2-1
DNA: TGTGCCAGCAGCTTGGGTCTAGAGTTCAATGAGCAGTTCTTC
CDR3: CASSLGLEFNEQFF

size: NA
V: TRBV5-1
D: TRBD2
J: TRBJ2-1
DNA: TGCGCCAGCAGCTCCCCAGAGACTAGCGGGAAGCCGGCCGGCAATGAGCAGTTCTTC
CDR3: CASSSPETSGKPAGNEQFF

size: NA
V: TRBV12-3/TRBV12-4
D: NA
J: TRBJ2-2
DNA: TGTGCCAGCAGTTTGAGTATGCAAAAGAACACCGGGGAGCTGTTTTTT
CDR3: CASSLSMQKNTGELFF

size: few
V: TRBV10-3
D: NA
J: TRBJ2-1
DNA: TGTGCCATCAGTGAGTCTGAACAAGGTGGTGGCCAGACTACCTACAATGAGCAGTTCTTC
CDR3: CAISESEQGGGQTTYNEQFF

size: once
V: TRBV7-6
D: NA
J: TRBJ2-1
DNA: TGTGCCAGCAGCTTAGAACTCAGGGATGAGCAGTTCTTC
CDR3: CASSLELRDEQFF

size: few
V: TRBV7-2
D: TRBD2
J: TRBJ2-1
DNA: TGTGCCAGCAGCCCACGGACTAGCGGGGTCAATGAGCAGTTCTTC
CDR3: CASSPRTSGVNEQFF

size: many
V: TRBV14
D: TRBD1
J: TRBJ1-1
DNA: TGTGCCAGCAGCCACAGGGGGCGGACTGAAGCTTTCTTT
CDR3: CASSHRGRTEAFF

size: many
V: TRBV5-5
D: NA
J: TRBJ2-5
DNA: TGTGCCAGCACTCGCGGACGCTCCTACGGAGAGACCCAGTACTTC
CDR3: CASTRGRSYGETQYF

size: NA
V: TRBV3-1
D: TRBD1
J: TRBJ2-1
DNA: TGTGCCAGCTGGGACAGCCGGTGGTACAATGAGCAGTTCTTC
CDR3: CASWDSRWYNEQFF

size: few
V: TRBV21-1
D: NA
J: TRBJ2-3
DNA: TGTGCCAGCAGCAAAGTGGATAGCGGGAGCGTTGCAGATACGCAGTATTTT
CDR3: CASSKVDSGSVADTQYF